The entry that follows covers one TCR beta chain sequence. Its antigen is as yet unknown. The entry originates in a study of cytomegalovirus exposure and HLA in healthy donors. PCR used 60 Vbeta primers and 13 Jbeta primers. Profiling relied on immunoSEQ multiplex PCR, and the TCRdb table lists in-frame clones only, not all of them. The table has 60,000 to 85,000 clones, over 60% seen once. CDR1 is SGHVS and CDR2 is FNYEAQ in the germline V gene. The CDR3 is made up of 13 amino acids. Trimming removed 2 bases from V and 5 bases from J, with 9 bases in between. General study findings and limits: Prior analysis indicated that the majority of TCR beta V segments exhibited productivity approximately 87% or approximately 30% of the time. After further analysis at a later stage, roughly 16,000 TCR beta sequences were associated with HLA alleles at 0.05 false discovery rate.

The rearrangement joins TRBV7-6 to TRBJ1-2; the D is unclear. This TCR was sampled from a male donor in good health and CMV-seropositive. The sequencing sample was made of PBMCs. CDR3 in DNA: TGTGCCAGCAGCTTAAAAGGGAGTTATGGCTACACCTTC. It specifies CASSLKGSYGYTF.